This is a list of T cell receptor beta chains from one sample in a study of PD-1 blockade in classical Hodgkin lymphoma. Repertoires were generated with immunoSEQ multiplex PCR, while TCRdb's copy carries only in-frame clones and drops some. Of 45,000 to 55,000 clones listed, 73% are singletons. The sequenced sample was peripheral blood mononuclear cells (PBMCs), obtained before the second cycle of nivolumab. These receptors were collected from a human donor with classical Hodgkin lymphoma. CDR3s include the opening cysteine and the closing phenylalanine or tryptophan. Each record gives: CDR3 protein, clone size, V gene. Expanded clones get a size class; other rows say once, few or many, or leave the size out.

CDR3aa: CASSIGAGGAGGLNTEAFF
abundance: .
v_gene: TRBV19

CDR3aa: CASSLAGNQPQHF
abundance: .
v_gene: TRBV6-5

CDR3aa: CASGGRLNQPQHF
abundance: .
v_gene: TRBV19

CDR3aa: CASSVEVWTDSGNTIYF
abundance: .
v_gene: TRBV9

CDR3aa: CASSLSGSGEFGYTF
abundance: .
v_gene: TRBV28

CDR3aa: CASSVDAGTYEQYF
abundance: once
v_gene: TRBV9

CDR3aa: CASSPQAVTSPGQYF
abundance: .
v_gene: TRBV7-8

CDR3aa: CASSIGRDSGKLFF
abundance: once
v_gene: TRBV19

CDR3aa: CASSWGATNEKLFF
abundance: .
v_gene: TRBV2

CDR3aa: CASSREWAYNEQFF
abundance: .
v_gene: TRBV5-1

CDR3aa: CASSYLGLAGSNEQFF
abundance: once
v_gene: TRBV6-5

CDR3aa: CASSLRGPGGNEQFF
abundance: .
v_gene: TRBV7-3

CDR3aa: CASSTFLNTEAFF
abundance: few
v_gene: TRBV28

CDR3aa: CASSPTWLGTEAFF
abundance: .
v_gene: TRBV6-5

CDR3aa: CAWTPQGVGNQPQHF
abundance: .
v_gene: TRBV30

CDR3aa: CASSLTASFYNEQFF
abundance: few
v_gene: TRBV27

CDR3aa: CASSLRPYEQYF
abundance: .
v_gene: TRBV2

CDR3aa: CASSLVTSIQYF
abundance: .
v_gene: TRBV7-9

CDR3aa: CASSLYTEAFF
abundance: .
v_gene: TRBV11-2

CDR3aa: CASSIGRNQETQYF
abundance: .
v_gene: TRBV19

CDR3aa: CASSFRTGVTDTQYF
abundance: .
v_gene: TRBV27

CDR3aa: CASSAPNQPQHF
abundance: few
v_gene: TRBV7-9

CDR3aa: CASSVSGSRQETQYF
abundance: .
v_gene: TRBV9